The rows below give T cell receptor beta chains drawn from one sample of a study of blood T cell repertoires in COVID-19. Sequencing used immunoSEQ multiplex PCR; TCRdb keeps in-frame clones, though not all of them. This table holds fewer than 250,000 clones, 83% found once. Sequenced: peripheral blood. The receptors were gathered from a woman in her forties or fifties with acute or convalescent COVID-19. Both conserved end residues are part of each CDR3. The D gene is left open where the match is weak. Clone size appears in some rows only: once, few, many, or a class for an expanded clone.

d_gene	len	abundance	v_gene	j_gene	CDR3aa	CDR3nt
-	15	-	TRBV4-1	TRBJ2-2	CASSRGTANTGELFF	TGCGCCAGCAGCCGCGGGACAGCGAACACCGGGGAGCTGTTTTTT
TRBD1	17	few	TRBV7-9	TRBJ1-4	CASSATGTGGNSEKLFF	TGTGCCAGCAGCGCAACCGGGACAGGGGGTAATAGTGAAAAACTGTTTTTT
-	15	-	TRBV28	TRBJ1-6	CASTDSQYNSSPLHF	TGTGCCAGCACGGACAGCCAATATAACAGTTCACCCCTCCACTTT
-	14	-	TRBV27	TRBJ1-2	CASTRRQEYYGYTF	TGTGCCAGCACCCGTAGACAGGAATACTATGGCTACACCTTC
TRBD2	17	-	TRBV7-8	TRBJ2-3	CASSLGGAGGGADTQYF	TGTGCCAGCAGCTTAGGAGGCGCGGGAGGGGGCGCAGATACGCAGTATTTT
-	15	-	TRBV20-1	TRBJ2-1	CSASAYGGAYNEQFF	TGCAGTGCTAGTGCGTATGGGGGCGCCTACAATGAGCAGTTCTTC
-	13	-	TRBV27	TRBJ1-5	CASSFGPFQPQHF	TGTGCCAGCAGTTTTGGCCCTTTTCAGCCCCAGCATTTT
-	14	-	TRBV5-1	TRBJ1-4	CASSRTGGSEKLFF	TGCGCCAGCAGCCGGACGGGGGGAAGTGAAAAACTGTTTTTT
-	15	once	TRBV5-1	TRBJ2-2	CASSQEGMNTGELFF	TGCGCCAGCAGCCAAGAGGGAATGAACACCGGGGAGCTGTTTTTT
TRBD1	16	-	TRBV2	TRBJ1-6	CASQGAEGSYNSPLHF	TGTGCCAGCCAGGGGGCCGAGGGCTCCTATAATTCACCCCTCCACTTT
TRBD1	16	-	TRBV19	TRBJ1-1	CASNHNPRGRKAEAFF	TGTGCCAGTAATCATAACCCCAGGGGGCGTAAGGCTGAAGCTTTCTTT
TRBD2	16	-	TRBV14	TRBJ2-1	CASSQDSLAVYNEQFF	TGTGCCAGCAGCCAAGATAGCCTAGCGGTTTACAATGAGCAGTTCTTC
-	12	few	TRBV6-2/TRBV6-3	TRBJ1-5	CASSQTAQPQHF	TGTGCCAGCAGTCAGACAGCTCAGCCCCAGCATTTT
-	15	-	TRBV7-2	TRBJ1-5	CASSLERRSNQPQHF	TGTGCCAGCAGCTTAGAGCGGCGGAGCAATCAGCCCCAGCATTTT
-	14	-	TRBV7-2	TRBJ2-7	CASSLGVRGYEQYF	TGTGCCAGCAGCTTAGGTGTCAGGGGATACGAGCAGTACTTC
TRBD2	14	-	TRBV7-3	TRBJ2-3	CASSASGGADTQYF	TGTGCCAGCAGCGCTAGCGGGGGGGCAGATACGCAGTATTTT
-	15	-	TRBV19	TRBJ1-5	CASRFTVNSNQPQHF	TGTGCCAGTAGATTTACAGTGAATAGCAATCAGCCCCAGCATTTT
-	14	-	TRBV28	TRBJ2-2	CASGEQGRTGELFF	TGTGCCAGCGGCGAACAGGGTCGGACCGGGGAGCTGTTTTTT
TRBD2	14	-	TRBV6-4	TRBJ2-7	CASRRTSGNYEQYF	TGTGCCAGCAGACGGACTAGTGGGAACTACGAGCAGTACTTC
-	17	-	TRBV7-9	TRBJ1-1	CASSPPHRQAGNTEAFF	TGTGCCAGCAGCCCGCCCCATCGACAGGCGGGGAACACTGAAGCTTTCTTT